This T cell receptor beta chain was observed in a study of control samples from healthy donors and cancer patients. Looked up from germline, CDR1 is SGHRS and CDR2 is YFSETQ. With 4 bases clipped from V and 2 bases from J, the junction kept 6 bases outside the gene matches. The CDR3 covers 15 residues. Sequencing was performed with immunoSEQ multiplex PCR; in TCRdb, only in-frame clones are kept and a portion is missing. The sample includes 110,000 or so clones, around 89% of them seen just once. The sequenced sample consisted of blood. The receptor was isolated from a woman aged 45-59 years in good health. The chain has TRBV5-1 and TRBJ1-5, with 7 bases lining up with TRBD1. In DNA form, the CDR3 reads TGCGCCAGCAGCCCGACAGGGAATGGCAATCAGCCCCAGCATTTT. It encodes CASSPTGNGNQPQHF.